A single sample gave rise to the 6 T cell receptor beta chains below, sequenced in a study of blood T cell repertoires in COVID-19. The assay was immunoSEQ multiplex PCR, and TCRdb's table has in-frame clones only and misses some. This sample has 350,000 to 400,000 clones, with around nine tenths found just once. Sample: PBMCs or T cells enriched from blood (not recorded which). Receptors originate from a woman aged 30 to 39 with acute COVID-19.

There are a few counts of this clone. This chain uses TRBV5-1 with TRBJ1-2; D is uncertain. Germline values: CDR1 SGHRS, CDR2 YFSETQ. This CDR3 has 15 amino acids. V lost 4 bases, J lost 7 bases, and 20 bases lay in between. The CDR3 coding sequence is TGCGCCAGCAGCCCGGCGGACTCCTCTCGAGCTGGCTACACCTTC. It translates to CASSPADSSRAGYTF.

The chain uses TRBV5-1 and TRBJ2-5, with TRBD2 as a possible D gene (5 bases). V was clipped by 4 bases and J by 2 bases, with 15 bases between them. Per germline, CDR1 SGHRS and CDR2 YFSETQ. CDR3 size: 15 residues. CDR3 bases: TGCGCCAGCAGCGAGAGGACTCTATTTCAAGAGACCCAGTACTTC. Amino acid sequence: CASSERTLFQETQYF.

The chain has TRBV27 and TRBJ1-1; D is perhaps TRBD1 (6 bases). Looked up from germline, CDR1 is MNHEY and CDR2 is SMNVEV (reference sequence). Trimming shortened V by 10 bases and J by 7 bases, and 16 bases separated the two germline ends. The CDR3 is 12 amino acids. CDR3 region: CATQTGGREAFF. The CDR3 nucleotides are TGTGCCACCCAGACAGGTGGCCGTGAAGCTTTCTTT.

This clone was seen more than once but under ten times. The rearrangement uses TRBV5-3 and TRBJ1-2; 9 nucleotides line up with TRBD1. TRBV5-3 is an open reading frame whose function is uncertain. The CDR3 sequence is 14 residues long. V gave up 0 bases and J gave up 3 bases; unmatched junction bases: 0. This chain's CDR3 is CARSLGQGDYGYTF. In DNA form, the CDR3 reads TGTGCCAGAAGCTTGGGACAGGGGGACTATGGCTACACCTTC.

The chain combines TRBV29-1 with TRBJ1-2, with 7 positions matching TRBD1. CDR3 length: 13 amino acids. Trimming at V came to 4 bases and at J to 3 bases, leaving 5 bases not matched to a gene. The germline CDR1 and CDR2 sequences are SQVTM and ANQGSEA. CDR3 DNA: TGCAGCGTTGGACAGGGCGAAGACTATGGCTACACCTTC. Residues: CSVGQGEDYGYTF.

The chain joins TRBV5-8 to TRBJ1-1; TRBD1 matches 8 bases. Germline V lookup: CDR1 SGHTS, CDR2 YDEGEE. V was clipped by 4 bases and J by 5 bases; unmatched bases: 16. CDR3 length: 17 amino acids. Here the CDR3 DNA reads TGTGCCAGCAGCCCCTTCGCAGGGGGCAATGGGTGGACTGAAGCTTTCTTT. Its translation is CASSPFAGGNGWTEAFF.